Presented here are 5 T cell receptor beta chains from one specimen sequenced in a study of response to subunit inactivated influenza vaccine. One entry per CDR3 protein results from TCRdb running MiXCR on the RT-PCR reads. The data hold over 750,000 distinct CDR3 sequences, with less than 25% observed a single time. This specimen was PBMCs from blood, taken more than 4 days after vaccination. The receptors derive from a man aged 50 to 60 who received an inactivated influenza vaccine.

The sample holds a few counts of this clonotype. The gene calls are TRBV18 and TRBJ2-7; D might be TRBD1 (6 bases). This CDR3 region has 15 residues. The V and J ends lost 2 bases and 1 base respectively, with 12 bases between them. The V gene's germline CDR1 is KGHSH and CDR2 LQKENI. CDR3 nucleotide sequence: TGTGCCAGCTCACCAGAGGGACATATTTCCTACGAGCAGTACTTC. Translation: CASSPEGHISYEQYF.

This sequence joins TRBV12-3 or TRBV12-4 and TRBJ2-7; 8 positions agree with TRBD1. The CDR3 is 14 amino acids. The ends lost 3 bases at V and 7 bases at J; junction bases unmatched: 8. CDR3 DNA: TGTGCCAGCAGTTTCTCCAGGACAGGGCGGGAGCAGTACTTC. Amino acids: CASSFSRTGREQYF.

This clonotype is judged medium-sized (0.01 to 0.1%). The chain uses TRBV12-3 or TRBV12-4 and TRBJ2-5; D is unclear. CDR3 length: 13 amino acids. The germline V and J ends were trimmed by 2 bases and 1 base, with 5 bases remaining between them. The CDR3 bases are TGTGCCAGCAGTTTACTTATCCAAGAGACCCAGTACTTC. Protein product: CASSLLIQETQYF.

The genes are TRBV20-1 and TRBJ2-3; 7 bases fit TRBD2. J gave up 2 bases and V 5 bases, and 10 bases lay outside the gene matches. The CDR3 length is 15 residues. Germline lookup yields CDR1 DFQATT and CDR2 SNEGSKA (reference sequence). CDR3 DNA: TGCAGTGCTCACCCGGCGGGGGTCCCCACAGATACGCAGTATTTT. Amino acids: CSAHPAGVPTDTQYF.

The CDR3 loop reads CASSLGLGQAYEQYF. In DNA, the CDR3 is TGTGCCAGCAGCTTAGGCCTTGGACAGGCCTACGAGCAGTACTTC. The chain joins TRBV7-9 to TRBJ2-7; 7 nucleotides agree with TRBD1. Germline values: CDR1 SEHNR, CDR2 FQNEAQ (reference sequence). V lost 1 base to trimming and J lost 2 bases; unmatched junction nucleotides: 5. The CDR3 totals 15 residues.